These T cell receptor beta chains were read from a single sample in a study of CD8 T cells in ankylosing spondylitis. MiXCR was run by TCRdb on the 5' RACE reads, yielding one entry per CDR3 protein. The data hold some 700,000 distinct CDR3 sequences, with roughly 19% observed a single time. Sequencing was carried out using blood, either unsorted or a sorted T cell fraction (not recorded which). Every receptor here comes from a male donor with ankylosing spondylitis. Each CDR3 is given without its conserved first and last residue. The order of the fields is clone size, J gene, V gene, CDR3 protein. The listing skips clone size in some rows; elsewhere it reads once, few, many or a size class.

>-|TRBJ2-2|TRBV20-1
SAHPTSGNTGELF
>few|TRBJ2-3|TRBV4-1
ASSQGPGLAADTQY
>-|TRBJ2-5|TRBV20-1
SARDLYGETQY
>few|TRBJ1-5|TRBV5-1
ASSPVGEEPQH
>few|TRBJ2-4|TRBV12-3/TRBV12-4
ASSPSGAAKNIQY
>-|TRBJ2-5|TRBV9
ASSAGIQQETQY
>-|TRBJ1-5|TRBV28
ASSLSGREGQPQH
>-|TRBJ2-2|TRBV6-2/TRBV6-3
ASSYSGVPRGTGELF
>-|TRBJ2-1|TRBV5-5
ASSSLVAENNEQF
>few|TRBJ2-5|TRBV11-2
ASSSMGGGETQY
>few|TRBJ1-6|TRBV12-3/TRBV12-4
ASSFGGRSPLH
>few|TRBJ2-7|TRBV29-1
SVEETGGTYEQY
>many|TRBJ1-1|TRBV5-1
ASSSAVNTEAF
>many|TRBJ1-1|TRBV29-1
SVEYSVTQRPEAF
>many|TRBJ1-5|TRBV12-3/TRBV12-4
ASSLGTVYSNQPQH
>-|TRBJ2-7|TRBV5-1
ASSSGPGTAEQY
>-|TRBJ2-1|TRBV7-2
ASSLGGGKSSYNEQF
>-|TRBJ1-5|TRBV10-3
AISEGRSNQPQH
>many|TRBJ1-5|TRBV27
ASIPGVSNQPQH
>few|TRBJ2-3|TRBV29-1
STHRGGSTDTQY
>few|TRBJ1-2|TRBV29-1
SAPLSDNYGYT
>-|TRBJ1-3|TRBV28
ASSLWVGSTKRNTIY
>-|TRBJ2-7|TRBV3-1
ASSPGLGGEQY
>few|TRBJ2-1|TRBV5-1
ASSRSSVSGEQF
>-|TRBJ2-5|TRBV6-5
ASSYNKGAWETQY
>-|TRBJ2-7|TRBV5-6
ASSLALETERFN
>many|TRBJ2-1|TRBV10-3
AIEGTGDADEQF
>-|TRBJ2-2|TRBV11-1
ASSLVSSGTNTGELF
>few|TRBJ1-4|TRBV3-1
ASSQVGGVEKLF
>-|TRBJ2-7|TRBV29-1
SVETDLSYEQY
>few|TRBJ2-3|TRBV3-1
ASSPYSGSTDTQY
>few|TRBJ2-7|TRBV29-1
SVLAGPYEQY
>-|TRBJ2-7|TRBV10-3
AIGGISSYEQY
>-|TRBJ2-7|TRBV15
ATSQIGQGKIEQY
>few|TRBJ2-3|TRBV12-3/TRBV12-4
ASSLRAGVSTDTQY
>few|TRBJ2-1|TRBV10-3
AISESGVTGEQF
>-|TRBJ2-7|TRBV19
ASRSGTSGFYEQY
>few|TRBJ1-2|TRBV9
ASSSNRGPDYGYT
>few|TRBJ1-5|TRBV30
AWSSGSNQPQH
>-|TRBJ2-5|TRBV5-1
ASSLGGQGLETQY
>few|TRBJ1-2|TRBV12-3/TRBV12-4
ASSSGLFYGYT
>few|TRBJ2-3|TRBV11-1
ASSSILGTSGSTDTQY
>few|TRBJ1-6|TRBV7-2
ASSLPGPSNSPLH